The source of this T cell receptor beta chain is a study of vaccination effects on CD4 cells after COVID-19. General observations from the study: In the late period after vaccination, infection- and vaccine-induced clones contracted markedly. The study dataset contains few convalescent patients and includes no early post-infection timepoints. Researchers report that only 1 of 255 vaccine-induced clones in healthy vaccinees cross-reacted with common cold coronaviruses.

CDR1 SGHRS and CDR2 YFSETQ come from the germline V gene. This CDR3 has 13 amino acids. Trimming shortened V by 0 bases and J by 10 bases, and 10 bases separated the two germline ends. Sequencing used immunoSEQ multiplex PCR; TCRdb keeps in-frame clones, though not all of them. The sample lists roughly 63,000 clones, roughly 75% occurring once. Expansion of antigen-specific CD4+ T cells with viral peptide pools was carried out by the ViraFEST assay before sequencing. Culturing for nine to ten days preceded CD4+ T cell isolation. The study found no prior SARS-CoV-2 infection in the vaccine recipients, who tested negative for nucleocapsid antibodies. Wells each received around 2.2 million PBMC, cultured with 10 IU/ml IL-2 and about 9.3 ug/ml peptides. A note on this clone: Its antigen is undetermined.

The rearrangement uses TRBV5-1 and TRBJ1-4; tentatively, D is TRBD1 (5 bases). This specimen consisted of CD4+ T cells from PBMCs cultured with HCoV-OC43 spike peptides, obtained before COVID-19 vaccination. The sample's subset: HCoV-OC43 spike overlapping peptide pool stimulation. This TCR came from a human donor who received a COVID-19 vaccine. The CDR3 is CASSLEGFGKLFF. In nucleotides, the CDR3 is TGCGCCAGCAGCTTGGAGGGGTTCGGAAAACTGTTTTTT.